Following are 2 T cell receptor beta chains from one sample sequenced in a study of blood T cell repertoires in COVID-19. Assay: immunoSEQ multiplex PCR; the TCRdb copy retains only in-frame clones and omits some. The data contain more than 250,000 clones, around 83% of them singletons. The sequenced sample was peripheral blood. These receptors were obtained from a woman between 45 and 60 years old with acute or convalescent COVID-19.

The rearrangement uses TRBV7-3 and TRBJ2-1, with a weak D call TRBD1 (6 bases). Trimming removed 0 bases from V and 10 bases from J, with 16 bases in between. The CDR3 runs 15 residues. Germline lookup yields CDR1 SGHTA and CDR2 FQGTGA. The CDR3: CASSLTFTRGGEQFF. In DNA form, the CDR3 reads TGTGCCAGCAGCTTAACGTTCACCAGGGGTGGGGAGCAGTTCTTC.

This chain connects TRBV2 to TRBJ1-1; 7 nucleotides match TRBD1. The CDR3 is made up of 13 amino acids. Trimming cost V 8 bases and J 1 base; bases outside gene matches: 4. Germline assignment: CDR1 SNHLY and CDR2 FYNNEI. The CDR3 region has the DNA TGTGCCAGCCAGGGACAGAGGAACACTGAAGCTTTCTTT. As protein: CASQGQRNTEAFF. Using reference TRBV2 and TRBJ1-1 for the parts outside the CDR3, the full variable domain is EPEVTQTPSHQVTQMGQEVILRCVPISNHLYFYWYRQILGQKVEFLVSFYNNEISEKSEIFDDQFSVERPDGSNFTLKIRSTKLEDSAMYFCASQGQRNTEAFFGQGTRLTVV.